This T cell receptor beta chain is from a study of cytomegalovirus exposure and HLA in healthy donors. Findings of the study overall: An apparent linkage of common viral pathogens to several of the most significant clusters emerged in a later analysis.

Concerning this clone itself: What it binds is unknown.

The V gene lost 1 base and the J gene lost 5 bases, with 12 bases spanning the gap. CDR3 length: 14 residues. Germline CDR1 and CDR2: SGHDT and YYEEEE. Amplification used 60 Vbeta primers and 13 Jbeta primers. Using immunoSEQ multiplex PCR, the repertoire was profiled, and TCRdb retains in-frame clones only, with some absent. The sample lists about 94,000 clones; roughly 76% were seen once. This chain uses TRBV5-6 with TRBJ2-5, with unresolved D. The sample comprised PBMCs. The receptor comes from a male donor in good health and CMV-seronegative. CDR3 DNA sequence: TGTGCCAGCAGCTTGTACCGGTCTGCGGAGACCCAGTACTTC. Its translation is CASSLYRSAETQYF.